One and the same sample provided the 7 T cell receptor beta chains below, sequenced in a study of OX40 agonist ivuxolimab in advanced cancers. Libraries were prepared by immunoSEQ multiplex PCR; TCRdb keeps only in-frame clonotypes and omits some of them. Altogether 90,000 to 100,000 clones are present, about 91% being singletons, with the ten largest covering 2.6%. This specimen was CD4+ or CD8+ T cells sorted from blood, taken in a trial of the OX40 agonist ivuxolimab. Source of these receptors: an adult with an advanced solid tumor such as melanoma, head and neck, liver or kidney cancer.

The chain carries TRBV5-1 and TRBJ1-1, with 11 bases fitting TRBD1. This CDR3 region has 15 residues. The germline V gene encodes CDR1 SGHRS and CDR2 YFSETQ. The trim removed 3 bases at V and 1 base at J, leaving 2 bases unmatched. This CDR3 reads CASSSGQGENTEAFF. In DNA form, the CDR3 reads TGCGCCAGCAGCTCGGGACAGGGGGAGAACACTGAAGCTTTCTTT.

V gene TRBV7-9 combines with J gene TRBJ2-3; no clear D gene. This CDR3 has 16 residues. Trimming took off 2 bases at V and 0 bases at J, with 12 bases between the two ends. Germline values: CDR1 SEHNR, CDR2 FQNEAQ (reference sequence). The CDR3 nucleotides are TGTGCCAGCAGCTTAACTCTCGCGCCTAGCACAGATACGCAGTATTTT. This translates into CASSLTLAPSTDTQYF.

V usage is TRBV14 and J usage is TRBJ1-2, with TRBD1 as a possible D gene (5 bases). From germline, CDR1 is SGHDN and CDR2 FVKESK. CDR3 length equals 14 residues. Trimming pared 4 bases from V and 2 bases from J, leaving 11 bases between. DNA of the CDR3: TGTGCCAGCAGCCCGGGGCAGATCAACTATGGCTACACCTTC. Its translation is CASSPGQINYGYTF.

The gene calls are TRBV27 and TRBJ1-3; the D is unclear. CDR1 is MNHEY, CDR2 SMNVEV, per germline (reference sequence). Trimming cost V 8 bases and J 4 bases, with 6 bases left between them. The CDR3 covers 11 residues. The CDR3 sequence: CASGFGNTIYF. Here the CDR3 DNA reads TGTGCCAGCGGCTTCGGAAACACCATATATTTT.

This chain links TRBV29-1 with TRBJ2-1, with 14 bases matching TRBD2. The CDR3 contains 13 residues. CDR1 and CDR2 (germline): SQVTM, ANQGSEA. V trimming: 7 bases; J trimming: 12 bases; junction bases outside the gene matches: 8. CDR3 in DNA: TGCAGCGCCTTGACTAGCGGGAGGGCCGGGCAGTTCTTC. This translates into CSALTSGRAGQFF.

The genes are TRBV28 and TRBJ1-2, with 8 nucleotides matching TRBD1. V shed 6 bases, J shed 2 bases, and the junction held 8 bases outside the gene matches. The CDR3 is made up of 15 amino acids. CDR1 is MDHEN, CDR2 SYDVKM, per germline. CDR3: CASRGPQGANYGYTF. The DNA for the CDR3 is TGTGCCAGCAGAGGTCCCCAGGGGGCAAACTATGGCTACACCTTC.

J is TRBJ2-7 and V is TRBV6-5; 9 nucleotides match TRBD1. This CDR3 has 15 residues. V gave up 0 bases and J gave up 3 bases; unmatched junction bases: 3. Germline assignment: CDR1 MNHEY and CDR2 SVGAGI. The CDR3 loop reads CASSYSGQGIYEQYF. For the CDR3, the DNA is TGTGCCAGCAGTTACTCGGGACAGGGTATCTACGAGCAGTACTTC.